These 3 T cell receptor beta chains came from one sample sequenced in a study of technical replicates of blood from several donors. Data came from immunoSEQ multiplex PCR; TCRdb stores just in-frame clones and leaves some out. The sample holds more than 80,000 clones, approximately 97% seen once. The sequenced sample consisted of T cells isolated from PBMCs. All receptors come from a human donor in good health.

The chain is built from TRBV7-2 and TRBJ2-7; TRBD2 matches at 7 bases. The V gene's germline CDR1 is SGHTA and CDR2 FQGNSA. J lost 2 bases, V lost 0 bases, and 4 bases had no gene match. CDR3 length: 15 amino acids. The CDR3 here is CASSLAQAGPYEQYF. The CDR3 nucleotides are TGTGCCAGCAGCTTAGCGCAAGCGGGACCCTACGAGCAGTACTTC.

The chain couples TRBV21-1 to TRBJ2-3; TRBD2, as called in the table, went unchecked against the DNA. TRBV21-1 counts as a pseudogene. This CDR3 is 18 amino acids long. The chain's CDR3 is CASSTPELSGRAVDTQYF. CDR3 in DNA: TGTGCCAGCAGCACGCCGGAATTGAGCGGGAGGGCGGTAGATACGCAGTATTTT.

The V call is TRBV7-9, the J call TRBJ2-3; TRBD1 matches 7 bases. CDR3 length equals 14 residues. Losses at the gene ends were 5 bases for V and 2 bases for J; bases not matched to a gene: 4. CDR1 SEHNR and CDR2 FQNEAQ come from the germline V gene (reference sequence). DNA for the CDR3: TGTGCCAGCAGCCACAGGGGATTCACAGATACGCAGTATTTT. This translates into CASSHRGFTDTQYF.